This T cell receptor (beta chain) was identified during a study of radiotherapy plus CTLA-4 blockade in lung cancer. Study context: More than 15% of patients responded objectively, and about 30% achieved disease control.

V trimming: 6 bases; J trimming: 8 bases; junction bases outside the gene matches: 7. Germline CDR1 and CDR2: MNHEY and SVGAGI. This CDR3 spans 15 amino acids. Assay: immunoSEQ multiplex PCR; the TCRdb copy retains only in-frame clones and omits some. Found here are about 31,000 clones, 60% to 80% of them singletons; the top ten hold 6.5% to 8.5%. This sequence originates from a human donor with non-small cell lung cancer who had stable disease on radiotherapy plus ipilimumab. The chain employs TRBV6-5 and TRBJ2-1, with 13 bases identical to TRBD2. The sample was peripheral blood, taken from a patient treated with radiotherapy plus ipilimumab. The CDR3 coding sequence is TGTGCCAGCAGGATCACTAGCGGGGGGGCGGATGAGCAGTTCTTC. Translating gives CASRITSGGADEQFF.